These T cell receptor beta chains were read from a single sample in a study of blood T cell repertoires in COVID-19. Libraries were prepared by immunoSEQ multiplex PCR; TCRdb keeps only in-frame clonotypes and omits some of them. This table holds approximately 35,000 clones, almost 90% found once. The sequenced material came from peripheral blood. Receptors were obtained from a human donor in a cohort sampled during active COVID-19. Each CDR3 is given with its conserved first and last residue. D genes are given only for firm matches. For some rows the clone size is stated as once, few or many, or as a class when expanded; others skip it.

D gene: TRBD1; clone size: NA; V gene: TRBV6-2/TRBV6-3; J gene: TRBJ2-4; CDR3 DNA: TGTGCCAGCAGTTACCCGCTGGACAGGGGGCAGGCCAAAAACATTCAGTACTTC; CDR3 protein: CASSYPLDRGQAKNIQYF
D gene: TRBD1; clone size: NA; V gene: TRBV2; J gene: TRBJ2-7; CDR3 DNA: TGTGCCAGCAGATGGACAGGTAACTACGAGCAGTACTTC; CDR3 protein: CASRWTGNYEQYF
D gene: NA; clone size: NA; V gene: TRBV11-2; J gene: TRBJ1-5; CDR3 DNA: TGTGCCCACTGGACAGCCGATAGCAATCAGCCCCAGCATTTT; CDR3 protein: CAHWTADSNQPQHF
D gene: NA; clone size: once; V gene: TRBV18; J gene: TRBJ1-3; CDR3 DNA: TGTGCCAGCTCCCGAGACAATGACGGAAACACCATATATTTT; CDR3 protein: CASSRDNDGNTIYF
D gene: NA; clone size: NA; V gene: TRBV4-1; J gene: TRBJ2-7; CDR3 DNA: TGCGCCAGCAGCCAAAGTGCCTTGGGCAGGGGCGACGAGCAGTACTTC; CDR3 protein: CASSQSALGRGDEQYF
D gene: NA; clone size: NA; V gene: TRBV7-2; J gene: TRBJ2-7; CDR3 DNA: TGTGCCAGCAGCTTAGGGCCAGGTCGAACCTACGAGCAGTACTTC; CDR3 protein: CASSLGPGRTYEQYF
D gene: NA; clone size: once; V gene: TRBV2; J gene: TRBJ1-1; CDR3 DNA: TGTGCCAGCAGGAGGTCAGGGAGGGGCGGAAGGCGCACTGAAGCTTTCTTT; CDR3 protein: CASRRSGRGGRRTEAFF
D gene: TRBD1; clone size: NA; V gene: TRBV19; J gene: TRBJ1-5; CDR3 DNA: TGTGCCAGTAGTACCCGGGGACAGGGGGGGAATCAGCCCCAGCATTTT; CDR3 protein: CASSTRGQGGNQPQHF
D gene: NA; clone size: NA; V gene: TRBV15; J gene: TRBJ2-7; CDR3 DNA: TGTGCCACCAGCAGAGGGGGCAGCTACGAGCAGTACTTC; CDR3 protein: CATSRGGSYEQYF
D gene: NA; clone size: NA; V gene: TRBV3-1/TRBV3-2; J gene: TRBJ2-1; CDR3 DNA: TGTGCCAGCAGCCAAGCCCGCGCGGGGTTCGATGAGCAGTTCTTC; CDR3 protein: CASSQARAGFDEQFF
D gene: NA; clone size: NA; V gene: TRBV6-5; J gene: TRBJ2-6; CDR3 DNA: TGTGCCAGCACAGAGACAGTGGCCAACGTCCTGACTTTC; CDR3 protein: CASTETVANVLTF